These T cell receptor beta chains were read from a single sample in a study of T cell responses to AZD1222 COVID-19 vaccine. Clones were read by immunoSEQ multiplex PCR, and TCRdb kept only the in-frame ones, dropping some. The data contain about 120,000 clones, 75% to 95% of them seen just once; the ten biggest clones take up 6.9%. Here the sequenced sample was peripheral blood, taken on day 0 of AZD1222 vaccination. Receptors were obtained from an adult in good health. Each CDR3 is given with its conserved first and last residue. D genes are given only for firm matches. Clone size is shown for a subset of rows, as once, few, many or a class of expanded clone.

D	size	V	J	CDR3	DNA
.	.	TRBV7-3	TRBJ2-3	CASSLVPNLEQTDTQYF	TGTGCCAGCAGCTTGGTCCCGAACCTAGAGCAGACGGATACGCAGTATTTT
TRBD2	.	TRBV2	TRBJ2-3	CASSGRTSGGTDTQYF	TGTGCCAGCAGTGGCCGGACTAGCGGGGGCACAGATACGCAGTATTTT
.	.	TRBV19	TRBJ1-3	CATEGYSGNTIYF	TGTGCCACCGAGGGTTACTCTGGAAACACCATATATTTT
.	.	TRBV28	TRBJ1-5	CASSPGLQGENQPQHF	TGTGCCAGCAGTCCGGGACTCCAAGGTGAAAATCAGCCCCAGCATTTT
.	few	TRBV28	TRBJ2-5	CASLNPGPWETQYF	TGTGCCAGCCTTAACCCGGGACCGTGGGAGACCCAGTACTTC
TRBD1	.	TRBV5-1	TRBJ1-6	CASSTGAIPAYNSPLHF	TGCGCCAGCAGCACAGGGGCGATACCGGCTTATAATTCACCCCTCCACTTT
.	.	TRBV7-9	TRBJ2-7	CASSWGRDRQYF	TGTGCCAGCAGCTGGGGGAGAGATCGGCAGTACTTC
.	once	TRBV6-4	TRBJ1-4	CAPRGTSREKLFF	TGTGCCCCCCGTGGGACTTCAAGGGAAAAACTGTTTTTT
.	few	TRBV28	TRBJ2-7	CASSSAQRTDYEQYF	TGTGCCAGCAGTTCGGCTCAGAGGACGGACTACGAGCAGTACTTC
.	.	TRBV5-1	TRBJ2-5	CASSLDPSVETQYF	TGCGCCAGCAGCTTGGACCCTAGCGTAGAGACCCAGTACTTC
.	.	TRBV30	TRBJ2-7	CAWGATGYEQYF	TGTGCCTGGGGGGCAACCGGCTACGAGCAGTACTTC
TRBD1	once	TRBV18	TRBJ1-6	CASSPPNRGGSPLHF	TGTGCCAGCTCACCACCTAACAGGGGCGGGTCACCCCTCCACTTT
TRBD1	once	TRBV5-6	TRBJ2-7	CASHIRTGRIKTYEQYF	TGTGCCAGCCATATAAGGACAGGGCGAATTAAAACCTACGAGCAGTACTTC
TRBD1	.	TRBV7-8	TRBJ1-6	CASSLEQGFSPLHF	TGTGCCAGCAGCTTAGAACAGGGGTTTTCACCCCTCCACTTT
.	.	TRBV11-3	TRBJ1-1	CASSHNMNTEAFF	TGTGCCAGCAGCCATAATATGAACACTGAAGCTTTCTTT
.	.	TRBV6-1	TRBJ1-1	CASSEFNRLNTEAFF	TGTGCCAGCAGTGAATTTAACAGACTGAACACTGAAGCTTTCTTT
.	.	TRBV7-2	TRBJ1-5	CASSLVGPGGDQPQHF	TGTGCCAGCAGCTTAGTAGGACCTGGGGGTGATCAGCCCCAGCATTTT
TRBD1	.	TRBV5-1	TRBJ1-5	CASSPGMTGGAVNQPQHF	TGCGCCAGCAGTCCGGGGATGACAGGGGGCGCTGTCAATCAGCCCCAGCATTTT
.	.	TRBV10-3	TRBJ2-2	CAANRDGNTGELFF	TGTGCCGCAAATCGCGACGGGAACACCGGGGAGCTGTTTTTT
.	once	TRBV12-3/TRBV12-4	TRBJ2-4	CAINTRTKNIQYF	TGTGCCATAAATACCAGAACCAAAAACATTCAGTACTTC
TRBD1	.	TRBV11-2	TRBJ1-1	CASSQQGDTEAFF	TGTGCCAGCAGTCAACAGGGGGACACTGAAGCTTTCTTT
TRBD1	.	TRBV10-3	TRBJ2-7	CAIPGQGHEQYF	TGTGCCATCCCGGGACAGGGTCACGAGCAGTACTTC
.	.	TRBV28	TRBJ2-5	CASGTGIIETQYF	TGTGCCAGCGGAACAGGAATTATAGAGACCCAGTACTTC
TRBD1	.	TRBV25-1	TRBJ1-5	CASSEGQWYQPQHF	TGTGCCAGCAGTGAGGGACAGTGGTATCAGCCCCAGCATTTT
.	.	TRBV19	TRBJ1-5	CASSIVRAWGNQPQHF	TGTGCCAGTAGTATAGTACGAGCTTGGGGGAATCAGCCCCAGCATTTT
TRBD1	.	TRBV9	TRBJ1-6	CASSVEGRGGYSPLHF	TGTGCCAGCAGCGTAGAAGGCAGGGGGGGGTATTCACCCCTCCACTTT
TRBD1	.	TRBV27	TRBJ2-7	CASSYGTGGNEQYF	TGTGCCAGCAGTTATGGGACAGGGGGCAACGAGCAGTACTTC
TRBD2	.	TRBV28	TRBJ2-5	CASSYGASGAGETQYF	TGTGCCAGCAGTTATGGGGCTAGCGGGGCGGGGGAGACCCAGTACTTC
TRBD2	.	TRBV15	TRBJ2-2	CATSTGTSTGELFF	TGTGCCACCAGCACTGGGACTAGCACCGGGGAGCTGTTTTTT
.	.	TRBV6-5	TRBJ1-6	CASSYSPSGAGSPLHF	TGTGCCAGCAGTTACTCACCCTCCGGTGCGGGTTCACCCCTCCACTTT
TRBD2	once	TRBV15	TRBJ2-3	CATSREIGGGDTQYF	TGTGCCACCAGCAGAGAAATCGGCGGGGGAGATACGCAGTATTTT
.	.	TRBV27	TRBJ2-1	CASSYRDTYNEQFF	TGTGCCAGCAGTTACCGGGACACTTACAATGAGCAGTTCTTC
.	.	TRBV19	TRBJ1-4	CASSTFPEKLFF	TGTGCCAGTAGTACCTTCCCTGAAAAACTGTTTTTT
.	.	TRBV15	TRBJ1-4	CATSRDMATATNEKLFF	TGTGCCACCAGCAGAGATATGGCGACCGCAACTAATGAAAAACTGTTTTTT
TRBD2	.	TRBV27	TRBJ2-1	CASSLRTSGRYNEQFF	TGTGCCAGCAGTTTACGGACTAGCGGGCGTTACAATGAGCAGTTCTTC
.	.	TRBV7-2	TRBJ2-5	CASSLSLHQETQYF	TGTGCCAGCAGCTTAAGTCTACACCAAGAGACCCAGTACTTC
.	.	TRBV28	TRBJ2-7	CASSSPKRTSSYEQYF	TGTGCCAGCAGTTCGCCGAAGCGGACCAGCTCCTACGAGCAGTACTTC
TRBD2	once	TRBV9	TRBJ2-3	CASSYLSSGASTDTQYF	TGTGCCAGCAGCTACCTTTCTAGCGGGGCTAGCACAGATACGCAGTATTTT
.	.	TRBV28	TRBJ1-5	CASSLGGYNQPQHF	TGTGCCAGCAGCCTAGGCGGGTACAATCAGCCCCAGCATTTT
.	.	TRBV6-2/TRBV6-3	TRBJ2-5	CASSDPPAYQETQYF	TGTGCCAGCAGTGACCCCCCAGCGTACCAAGAGACCCAGTACTTC
.	.	TRBV3-1/TRBV3-2	TRBJ2-1	CASSPPGRVASNEQFF	TGTGCCAGCAGCCCCCCGGGTAGGGTCGCGTCGAATGAGCAGTTCTTC
.	.	TRBV30	TRBJ1-1	CAWRLQGTEAFF	TGTGCCTGGAGATTACAGGGCACTGAAGCTTTCTTT
.	few	TRBV5-1	TRBJ1-1	CASSLFVVESTEAFF	TGCGCCAGCAGCTTGTTCGTGGTGGAGAGCACTGAAGCTTTCTTT
.	.	TRBV7-3	TRBJ2-3	CASSLIAGTDTQYF	TGTGCCAGCAGCTTGATCGCGGGAACAGATACGCAGTATTTT
.	.	TRBV27	TRBJ2-7	CASSWTPRSSYEQYF	TGTGCCAGCAGTTGGACACCCAGGAGCTCCTACGAGCAGTACTTC
.	.	TRBV7-8	TRBJ1-3	CASSLYGNTIYF	TGTGCCAGCAGCTTATATGGAAACACCATATATTTT
TRBD2	.	TRBV9	TRBJ2-3	CASSPTSGGRTDTQYF	TGTGCCAGCAGCCCAACTAGCGGGGGGCGAACAGATACGCAGTATTTT
.	once	TRBV24-1	TRBJ1-1	CATRGQGENTEAFF	TGTGCCACCCGGGGGCAGGGCGAGAACACTGAAGCTTTCTTT
.	few	TRBV28	TRBJ1-2	CASSWGGGYGYTF	TGTGCCAGCAGTTGGGGTGGTGGCTATGGCTACACCTTC
.	.	TRBV2	TRBJ1-2	CASYYHAANYGYTF	TGTGCCAGCTACTATCACGCAGCTAACTATGGCTACACCTTC
.	once	TRBV6-5	TRBJ1-2	CATRDFGYTF	TGTGCCACTCGGGATTTTGGCTACACCTTC
.	.	TRBV4-1	TRBJ1-6	CASSQDSGSGGSPLHF	TGCGCCAGCAGCCAAGATTCCGGATCGGGTGGTTCACCCCTCCACTTT
TRBD1	.	TRBV25-1	TRBJ2-3	CASSSGQVLTDTQYF	TGTGCCAGCAGTTCCGGACAGGTCCTTACAGATACGCAGTATTTT
.	.	TRBV7-2	TRBJ2-6	CASIDGLRSGANVLTF	TGTGCCAGCATCGACGGACTGCGCTCTGGGGCCAACGTCCTGACTTTC
TRBD1	few	TRBV29-1	TRBJ1-1	CSAGSMGQGTPQFF	TGCAGCGCCGGTAGTATGGGACAGGGAACGCCTCAGTTCTTT
TRBD1	.	TRBV10-2	TRBJ1-2	CASSESGTGVNYGYTF	TGCGCCAGCAGTGAGTCGGGAACAGGGGTTAACTATGGCTACACCTTC
TRBD1	once	TRBV30	TRBJ1-2	CAWSLTGTGVYGYTF	TGTGCCTGGAGTCTTACCGGGACAGGGGTCTATGGCTACACCTTC
.	.	TRBV30	TRBJ2-5	CAWDNPGAIETQYF	TGTGCCTGGGATAACCCGGGGGCAATAGAGACCCAGTACTTC
.	.	TRBV6-2/TRBV6-3	TRBJ1-1	CASIYDSRRLEAFF	TGTGCCAGCATTTATGACAGTAGACGTCTAGAAGCTTTCTTT